This T cell receptor beta chain was retrieved from a study of cytomegalovirus exposure and HLA in healthy donors. Study-wide background: It was reported in a later analysis that the same platform had been used for the 120 validation repertoires as for the 550 to 700 first-cohort repertoires.

This CDR3 is built from 15 residues. V was cut by 4 bases and J by 0 bases, with 13 bases left in between. From germline, CDR1 is MGHRA and CDR2 YSYEKL. Donors were drawn from the approximately 120-subject validation cohort, separate from the approximately 640-subject first cohort. In the case of this clone: Its antigen remains unknown.

Sequencing was performed with immunoSEQ multiplex PCR; in TCRdb, only in-frame clones are kept and a portion is missing. The data show around 60,000 clones, 90% to 96% seen once. Findings of the study overall: Some TCR beta chains (more than 150 of them) were listed as cytomegalovirus-associated. Whilst most TCR sequences proved rare, a subset of public TCRs occurred across many donors.

The sample consisted of PBMCs. The chain recombines TRBV4-1 with TRBJ2-7, with a weak D call TRBD2 (5 bases). The sequence was obtained from a woman between 18 and 30 years old in good health and CMV-seronegative. The CDR3 here is CASSRAGLSSYEQYF. In nucleotides, the CDR3 is TGCGCCAGCAGCCGGGCCGGACTCAGCTCCTACGAGCAGTACTTC.